This TCR beta chain was sequenced in a study of OX40 agonist ivuxolimab in advanced cancers. The CDR3 loop spans 15 amino acids. Germline V gene sequence: CDR1 MNHNS, CDR2 SASEGT. The trim removed 9 bases at V and 1 base at J, leaving 6 bases unmatched. Produced via immunoSEQ multiplex PCR; TCRdb's table is partial and in-frame only. This sample has approximately 40,000 clones, with 85% to 90% found just once. The sequences come from CD4+ or CD8+ T cells sorted from blood, collected in a trial of the OX40 agonist ivuxolimab. The genes are TRBV6-1 and TRBJ2-1, with TRBD2 identical over 10 bases. The sequence derives from an adult with an advanced solid tumor such as melanoma, head and neck, liver or kidney cancer. CDR3 protein: CASQLAGQSYNEQFF. The CDR3 DNA sequence: TGTGCCAGTCAACTAGCGGGACAATCCTACAATGAGCAGTTCTTC.